The clone carrying this T cell receptor (beta chain) was detected only a few times. Its antigen remains unknown. CDR1 and CDR2 (germline): LGHNA, YNFKEQ. The CDR3 loop spans 18 amino acids. Deletions cut 1 base from V and 2 bases from J, with 21 bases between. This sample was taken from a study of CD8+CD57+ T cells in acquired aplastic anemia. Turning to the study itself: The mean DNA yield obtained from sorted CD4+ and CD8+ cells came to 3.2 ug. For CD4+ cells, healthy donors had an average of about 10.8 million reads.

Study-level results: Patients and controls shared nearly 30 CD8+ CDR3 sequences, highly expressed in patients. Patients showed no significant difference from controls in CD8+ Simpson's diversity.

Both TCR beta VDJ combination and CDR3 sequence profiling were carried out. Genomic DNA was the template for this profiling. TCRdb reanalysed the reads using MiXCR and keeps one entry per CDR3 protein. The table includes about 200,000 distinct CDR3 sequences, almost 35% detected once. What was sequenced was sorted CD4+, CD8+, or CD8+CD57+ T cells (not recorded which) from PBMCs. The origin of this receptor is a human donor in good health, serving as a control. The chain links TRBV4-2 to TRBJ2-7; TRBD1 is a possible D gene (6 bases). The CDR3 is CASSQGLPGQQATYEQYF. CDR3 DNA: TGTGCCAGCAGCCAAGGACTCCCGGGACAACAAGCAACCTACGAGCAGTACTTC.